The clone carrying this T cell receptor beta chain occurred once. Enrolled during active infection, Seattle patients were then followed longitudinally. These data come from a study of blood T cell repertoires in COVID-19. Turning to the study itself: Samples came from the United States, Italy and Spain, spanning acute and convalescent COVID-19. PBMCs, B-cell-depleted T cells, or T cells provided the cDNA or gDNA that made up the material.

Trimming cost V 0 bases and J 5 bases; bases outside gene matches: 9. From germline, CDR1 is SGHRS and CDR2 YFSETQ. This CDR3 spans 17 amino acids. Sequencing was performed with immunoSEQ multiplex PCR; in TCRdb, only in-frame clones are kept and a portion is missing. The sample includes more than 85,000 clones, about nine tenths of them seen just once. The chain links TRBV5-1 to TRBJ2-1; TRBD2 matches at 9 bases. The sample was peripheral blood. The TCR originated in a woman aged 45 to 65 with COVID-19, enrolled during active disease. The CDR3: CASSLARASGVHNEQFF. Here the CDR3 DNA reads TGCGCCAGCAGCTTGGCCAGGGCTAGCGGGGTCCACAATGAGCAGTTCTTC.